This TCR beta chain emerged from a study of T cells after yellow fever vaccination. TCRdb re-called the 5' RACE reads through MiXCR, storing one row per CDR3 protein. The table shows under 550,000 distinct CDR3 sequences, with 21% occurring only once. This clonotype has a handful of counts. The CDR3 is made up of 15 amino acids. V was cut by 3 bases and J by 1 base, with 13 bases left in between. Per germline, CDR1 DFQATT and CDR2 SNEGSKA (reference sequence). This receptor was obtained from a man between 18 and 35 years old who received the YFV17D yellow fever vaccine. The specimen comprised PBMCs, sampled roughly 20 days after the first yellow fever vaccination. The rearrangement joins TRBV20-1 to TRBJ2-1; no firm D call. The CDR3 here is CSARAVIDSYNEQFF. In nucleotides, the CDR3 is TGCAGTGCTAGGGCGGTAATAGATTCCTACAATGAGCAGTTCTTC.